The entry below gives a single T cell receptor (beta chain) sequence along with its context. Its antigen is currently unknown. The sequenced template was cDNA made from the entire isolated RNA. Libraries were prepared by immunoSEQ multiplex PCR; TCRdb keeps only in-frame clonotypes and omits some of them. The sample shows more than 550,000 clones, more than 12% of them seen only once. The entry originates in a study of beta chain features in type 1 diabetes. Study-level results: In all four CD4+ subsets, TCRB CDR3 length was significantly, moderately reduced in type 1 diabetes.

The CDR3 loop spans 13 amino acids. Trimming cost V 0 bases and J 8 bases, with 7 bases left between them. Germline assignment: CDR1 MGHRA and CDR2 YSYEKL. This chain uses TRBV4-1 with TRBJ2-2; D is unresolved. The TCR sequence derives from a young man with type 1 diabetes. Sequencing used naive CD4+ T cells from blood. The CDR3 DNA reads TGCGCCAGCAGCCAAGAAGTAAGGGGGGAGCTGTTTTTT. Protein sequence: CASSQEVRGELFF.